Here is one T cell receptor beta chain with its context. The antigen is undetermined. The protocol was immunoSEQ multiplex PCR, while the TCRdb copy is restricted to in-frame clones and leaves out a portion. The repertoire has 150,000 or so clones, around nine tenths of them found once; the top ten carry over 2.5%. The sample originates from a study of cytotoxic CD8 clonotypes in ibrutinib-treated CLL. The overall study: Investigators reported some 25 partial and 2 complete responses; after median approximately 74 months, 14 patients remained remitted and roughly twelve progressed.

Trimming took 0 bases from V and 6 from J; bases not matched to a gene: 5. This CDR3 has 16 amino acids. Germline V gene data show CDR1 as SGHTA and CDR2 as FQGNSA. The study, taken as a whole, reports: The study found public clonotypes uncommon, contracting or stable on treatment.

Source: PBMCs, taken at disease progression, from a patient treated with ibrutinib. The clonotype comes from a human donor with chronic lymphocytic leukemia. The J gene is TRBJ2-1, the V gene TRBV7-2; TRBD2 matches at 10 bases. CDR3 nucleotide sequence: TGTGCCAGCAGCTTAGCCGGGACTAGCGCCATCAATGAGCAGTTCTTC. Protein: CASSLAGTSAINEQFF.